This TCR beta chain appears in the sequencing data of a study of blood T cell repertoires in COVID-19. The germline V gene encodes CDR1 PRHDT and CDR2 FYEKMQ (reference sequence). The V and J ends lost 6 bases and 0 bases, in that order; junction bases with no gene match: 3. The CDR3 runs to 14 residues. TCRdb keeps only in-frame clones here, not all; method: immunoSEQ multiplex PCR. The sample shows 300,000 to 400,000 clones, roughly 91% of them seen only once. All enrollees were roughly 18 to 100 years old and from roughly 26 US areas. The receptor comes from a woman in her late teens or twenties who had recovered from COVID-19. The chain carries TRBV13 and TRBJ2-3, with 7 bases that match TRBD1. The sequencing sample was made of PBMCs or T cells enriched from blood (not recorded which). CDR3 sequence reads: CASRTGQSTDTQYF. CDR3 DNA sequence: TGTGCCAGCAGGACGGGACAGAGCACAGATACGCAGTATTTT. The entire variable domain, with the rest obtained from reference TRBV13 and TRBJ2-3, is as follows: AAGVIQSPRHLIKEKRETATLKCYPIPRHDTVYWYQQGPGQDPQFLISFYEKMQSDKGSIPDRFSAQQFSDYHSELNMSSLELGDSALYFCASRTGQSTDTQYFGPGTRLTVL.